This entry lists 11 T cell receptor beta chains sequenced from one sample in a study of cytomegalovirus exposure and HLA in healthy donors (dated by TCRdb to about 2017). Receptors were amplified or captured by the immunoSEQ multiplex PCR assay. This immuneACCESS table, as held by TCRdb, lists in-frame sequences with V and J called but not all clones. Of the missing ones, under half trace to an unresolved V gene in checked studies; the others have no known cause. Counted in this sample were 120,000 or so clones; about 96% of them appeared once. Jointly, the top ten make up about 1.7% of the sample. The sample consisted of PBMCs. The receptor source for this set is a man younger than 35 in good health and CMV-seronegative.

The V call is TRBV11-2, the J call TRBJ1-2; perhaps TRBD1 as D (6 bases). This CDR3 is built from 14 residues. Trimming removed 2 bases at V and 7 bases at J, with 14 bases between. The germline CDR1 and CDR2 sequences are SGHAT and FQNNGV. The CDR3 DNA sequence: TGTGCCAGCAGCTTAAATCCAGGGGCGGGTGGCTACACCTTC. It codes for CASSLNPGAGGYTF. Looking up the rest from reference TRBV11-2 and TRBJ1-2 gives the full variable domain: EAGVAQSPRYKIIEKRQSVAFWCNPISGHATLYWYQQILGQGPKLLIQFQNNGVVDDSQLPKDRFSAERLKGVDSTLKIQPAKLEDSAVYLCASSLNPGAGGYTFGSGTRLTVV.

The V gene is TRBV7-7, the J gene TRBJ2-1, with 9 positions matching TRBD1. The germline V gene encodes CDR1 SSHAT and CDR2 FNYEAQ (reference sequence). V was clipped by 5 bases and J by 8 bases; unmatched bases: 4. The CDR3 is 13 residues long. CDR3 sequence (DNA): TGTGCCAGCAGCAAGGGACAGGGCCATGAGCAGTTCTTC. Protein product: CASSKGQGHEQFF. Drawing the rest from reference TRBV7-7 and TRBJ2-1, the complete variable domain is GAGVSQSPRYKVTKRGQDVTLRCDPISSHATLYWYQQALGQGPEFLTYFNYEAQPDKSGLPSDRFSAERPEGSISTLTIQRTEQRDSAMYRCASSKGQGHEQFFGPGTRLTVL.

This sequence joins TRBV11-3 and TRBJ2-5; D possibly corresponds to TRBD2 (5 bases). With 5 bases removed from V and 5 bases from J, the gap between germline ends came to 12 bases. Germline CDR1 and CDR2: SGHNT and YENEEA. This CDR3 has 13 residues. CDR3 DNA sequence: TGTGCCAGCAGCCAGCCGCCGGGGGAGACCCAGTACTTC. Its protein product is CASSQPPGETQYF.

V is TRBV18 and J is TRBJ2-7, with D possibly matching TRBD1 (6 bases). Trimming removed 3 bases at V and 7 bases at J, with 16 bases between. The length of the CDR3 is 14 residues. Germline loops: CDR1 KGHSH, CDR2 LQKENI. The CDR3 loop is CASSPVQGQTEQYF. CDR3 nucleotide sequence: TGTGCCAGCTCACCGGTACAGGGCCAGACTGAGCAGTACTTC.

The rearrangement joins TRBV2 to TRBJ2-2; the D gene is possibly TRBD2 (5 bases). The V and J ends lost 3 bases and 1 base respectively, with 15 bases between them. The germline V gene encodes CDR1 SNHLY and CDR2 FYNNEI. This CDR3 spans 17 amino acids. This chain's CDR3 is CASSDGVGSRNTGELFF. CDR3 bases: TGTGCCAGCAGTGACGGGGTGGGCAGTAGGAACACCGGGGAGCTGTTTTTT. The full variable domain, in which reference TRBV2 and TRBJ2-2 provide the parts outside the CDR3, is EPEVTQTPSHQVTQMGQEVILRCVPISNHLYFYWYRQILGQKVEFLVSFYNNEISEKSEIFDDQFSVERPDGSNFTLKIRSTKLEDSAMYFCASSDGVGSRNTGELFFGEGSRLTVL.

This chain joins TRBV25-1 and TRBJ2-4; maybe TRBD1 (5 bases). Trimming removed 4 bases from V and 5 bases from J, with 9 bases in between. This CDR3 is 13 amino acids long. Germline lookup yields CDR1 MGHDK and CDR2 SYGVNS. CDR3 protein: CASSAGWENIQYF. The CDR3 nucleotides are TGTGCCAGCAGTGCAGGGTGGGAAAACATTCAGTACTTC.

The V gene is TRBV28, the J gene TRBJ1-2; perhaps TRBD1 as D (5 bases). The CDR3 spans 14 residues. Germline V CDR1 and CDR2: MDHEN, SYDVKM. V was trimmed by 3 bases and J by 7 bases, leaving 15 bases between them. This chain's CDR3 is CASSFREVEFGYTF. In DNA form, the CDR3 reads TGTGCCAGCAGTTTCAGGGAGGTTGAGTTTGGCTACACCTTC.

V is TRBV29-1 and J is TRBJ1-1; D is perhaps TRBD1 (5 bases). This CDR3 region has 12 residues. Germline V gene lookup returns CDR1 SQVTM and CDR2 ANQGSEA. The germline V and J ends were trimmed by 7 bases and 8 bases, with 17 bases remaining between them. CDR3 nucleotide sequence: TGCAGCGCCCCCGACCGGACAAGCGAAGCTTTCTTT. It specifies CSAPDRTSEAFF.

The rearrangement joins TRBV7-9 to TRBJ1-1; 9 nucleotides align to TRBD1. The ends lost 5 bases at V and 1 base at J; junction bases unmatched: 5. The CDR3 consists of 15 residues. From germline, CDR1 is SEHNR and CDR2 FQNEAQ (reference sequence). In DNA, the CDR3 is TGTGCCAGCAGCGAAGGACAGGGGAAGAACACTGAAGCTTTCTTT. This encodes CASSEGQGKNTEAFF. Full variable domain (remainder filled in from reference TRBV7-9 and TRBJ1-1): DTGVSQNPRHKITKRGQNVTFRCDPISEHNRLYWYRQTLGQGPEFLTYFQNEAQLEKSRLLSDRFSAERPKGSFSTLEIQRTEQGDSAMYLCASSEGQGKNTEAFFGQGTRLTVV.

The chain joins TRBV7-9 to TRBJ2-7; 8 bases align to TRBD1. This CDR3 is 15 amino acids long. V lost 4 bases and J lost 1; bases outside the gene matches: 6. Per germline, CDR1 SEHNR and CDR2 FQNEAQ (reference sequence). The CDR3 reads CASSSSGTGSYEQYF. In DNA, the CDR3 is TGTGCCAGCAGCTCCTCCGGGACAGGATCCTACGAGCAGTACTTC.

This chain connects TRBV27 to TRBJ2-5; 7 nucleotides line up with TRBD1. Germline loops: CDR1 MNHEY, CDR2 SMNVEV (reference sequence). The CDR3 has 16 amino acids. The V gene end was trimmed by 6 bases and the J gene end by 2 bases; junction bases not matched to a gene: 12. CDR3 amino acids: CASRHRGVGGQETQYF. The CDR3, as DNA: TGTGCCAGCAGGCACAGGGGAGTTGGAGGTCAAGAGACCCAGTACTTC.